The 7 T cell receptor beta chains in this list originate from one sample, sequenced in a study of beta chain features in type 1 diabetes. Expressed TCRB transcripts were sequenced, since all the RNA that had been isolated was reverse transcribed. Repertoires were generated with immunoSEQ multiplex PCR, while TCRdb's copy carries only in-frame clones and drops some. The sample records more than 140,000 clones, 9.5% to 10% being singletons. The specimen was central memory CD4+ T cells from blood. Every receptor here comes from a woman between 40 and 55 years old in good health.

This clone came up a few times. The gene calls are TRBV2 and TRBJ2-2, with D maybe TRBD2 (5 bases). The CDR3 has 15 amino acids. The germline CDR1 and CDR2 sequences are SNHLY and FYNNEI. The germline V and J ends were trimmed by 6 bases and 2 bases, with 13 bases remaining between them. In DNA, the CDR3 is TGTGCCAGCAGGGGGAGCGAGCAAAACACCGGGGAGCTGTTTTTT. It encodes CASRGSEQNTGELFF.

In its sample, this clone was seen a few times. The V call is TRBV5-1, the J call TRBJ2-3; 8 positions agree with TRBD2. This CDR3 is built from 15 residues. Germline V CDR1 and CDR2: SGHRS, YFSETQ. The J segment lost 1 base and the V segment lost 2 bases, leaving 3 bases of the junction unmatched. The CDR3 bases are TGCGCCAGCAGCTTCGAGCGGGGGCGCACAGATACGCAGTATTTT. This encodes CASSFERGRTDTQYF.

This clone was seen more than once but under ten times. In DNA, the CDR3 is TGCGCCAGCAGATTTTTTACTAGCGGGGGGACCGAAGAGACCCAGTACTTC. This sequence encodes CASRFFTSGGTEETQYF. The chain combines TRBV5-1 with TRBJ2-5; 12 nucleotides line up with TRBD2. Germline-derived CDR1 and CDR2 are SGHRS and YFSETQ. The length of the CDR3 is 17 residues. V lost 5 bases to trimming and J lost 3 bases; unmatched junction nucleotides: 11.

Only a few counts were recorded for this clone. The V call is TRBV19, the J call TRBJ1-5, with D uncertain. The CDR3 is 12 residues long. CDR1 is LNHDA, CDR2 SQIVND, per germline (reference sequence). The ends were cut back, 7 bases at V and 2 bases at J, with 6 bases in the middle. As DNA, the CDR3 is TGTGCCAGTAACTTGGGCAATCAGCCCCAGCATTTT. It is translated as CASNLGNQPQHF.

The rearrangement links TRBV6-6 to TRBJ1-1, with 9 positions matching TRBD1. The CDR3 loop spans 14 amino acids. Unmatched junction bases numbered 5, after V lost 4 bases and J lost 5 bases. Germline CDR1 MNHNY, CDR2 SVGAGI (reference sequence). The CDR3 sequence: CASSLQGAGTEAFF. The CDR3 coding sequence is TGTGCCAGCAGTTTACAGGGGGCTGGTACTGAAGCTTTCTTT.

This clone was seen a handful of times. The chain recombines TRBV5-5 with TRBJ2-5, with 8 positions matching TRBD2. This CDR3 region has 13 residues. The germline V gene encodes CDR1 SGHKS and CDR2 YYEKEE (reference sequence). The V gene end was trimmed by 6 bases and the J gene end by 3 bases; junction bases not matched to a gene: 4. This chain's CDR3 is CASTQLAEETQYF. Here the CDR3 DNA reads TGTGCCAGCACCCAACTAGCGGAAGAGACCCAGTACTTC. The full variable domain, in which reference TRBV5-5 and TRBJ2-5 provide the parts outside the CDR3, is DAGVTQSPTHLIKTRGQQVTLRCSPISGHKSVSWYQQVLGQGPQFIFQYYEKEERGRGNFPDRFSARQFPNYSSELNVNALLLGDSALYLCASTQLAEETQYFGPGTRLLVL.

The chain couples TRBV2 to TRBJ2-1; weak D call: TRBD2 (5 bases). This CDR3 is built from 14 residues. Trimming pared 6 bases from V and 3 bases from J, leaving 12 bases between. Germline assignment: CDR1 SNHLY and CDR2 FYNNEI. The CDR3 DNA reads as TGTGCCAGCAGCGCTGACTACAACTACAATGAGCAGTTCTTC. Amino acids: CASSADYNYNEQFF.